This T cell receptor beta chain was obtained from a study of monozygotic twins with inflammatory bowel disease. Notes on this clonotype: Antigen specificity is unknown.

The CDR3 contains 21 residues. Findings of the study overall: Evidence did not back any single strong signal or clonotype linked to IBD.

Blood, roughly 2.7 ml, was drawn per donor. TCRdb reprocessed the 5' RACE reads and reports one entry per CDR3 protein, with no DNA. This sample contains approximately 400,000 distinct CDR3 sequences. This sequence was found in a human donor with ulcerative colitis or Crohn's disease, or a healthy co-twin of an affected twin (not recorded which). The sequencing input was blood. The gene calls are TRBV21-1 and TRBJ1-6; TCRdb picks TRBD1, but there is no DNA to check that call. TRBV21-1 is designated a pseudogene. The chain's CDR3 is CASSKQGTGQSGAAYNSPLHF.